These 10 T cell receptor beta chains share one sample of origin, sequenced in a study of spatial heterogeneity in lung cancer. TCRdb reprocessed the 5' RACE reads via MiXCR and lists one record per CDR3 protein. Of over 7,000 distinct CDR3 sequences listed, less than 20% are singletons. Time point indicated: sample taken at primary tumor resection. Tumor, nontumor lung or frozen PBMC supplied whole RNA, sequenced without sorting. The sample consisted of PBMCs, taken at surgery. These receptors were obtained from a female donor with early-stage non-small cell lung cancer.

A single count supports this clonotype. The chain uses TRBV5-1 and TRBJ2-5; TRBD1 might be the D (5 bases). V shed 0 bases and J shed 4 bases, with 13 bases lying between them. The germline CDR1 and CDR2 sequences are SGHRS and YFSETQ. The CDR3 length is 15 residues. The CDR3, as DNA: TGCGCCAGCAGCTTGGCAGGGTCGCGAGCAGAGACCCAGTACTTC. It is translated as CASSLAGSRAETQYF.

By proportion, this clonotype is medium-sized (0.01 to 0.1%). V usage is TRBV20-1 and J usage is TRBJ1-1; 9 bases line up with TRBD1. The germline gives CDR1 DFQATT, CDR2 SNEGSKA (reference sequence). The CDR3 extends over 13 amino acids. Losses at the gene ends were 6 bases for V and 7 bases for J; bases not matched to a gene: 9. Here the CDR3 DNA reads TGCAGTGCCCCTTTAATGGGACAGGGTGAAGCTTTCTTT. As protein: CSAPLMGQGEAFF.

Sample share makes this clonotype medium-sized. This chain uses TRBV20-1 with TRBJ1-2; no clear D gene. The V gene lost 3 bases and the J gene lost 8 bases, with 10 bases spanning the gap. The CDR3 spans 11 residues. CDR1 is DFQATT and CDR2 is SNEGSKA in the germline V gene (reference sequence). CDR3 coding DNA: TGCAGTGCTAGGGAGGTCGGAGGCTACACCTTC. Translating gives CSAREVGGYTF.

The rearrangement uses TRBV3-1 and TRBJ2-4; a possible D gene is TRBD1 (5 bases). Trimming removed 2 bases from V and 6 bases from J, with 11 bases in between. Germline-derived CDR1 and CDR2 are LGHDT and YNNKEL (reference sequence). The CDR3 covers 14 residues. The CDR3 is CASSQQGVRNIQYF. DNA for the CDR3: TGTGCCAGCAGCCAACAGGGTGTCCGAAACATTCAGTACTTC. The whole variable domain, remainder taken from reference TRBV3-1 and TRBJ2-4, is DTAVSQTPKYLVTQMGNDKSIKCEQNLGHDTMYWYKQDSKKFLKIMFSYNNKELIINETVPNRFSPKSPDKAHLNLHINSLELGDSAVYFCASSQQGVRNIQYFGAGTRLSVL.

This sequence joins TRBV5-1 and TRBJ2-1; D uncertain. V shed 2 bases and J shed 0 bases, with 12 bases lying between them. There are 16 residues in the CDR3. Germline-derived CDR1 and CDR2 are SGHRS and YFSETQ. The CDR3 bases are TGCGCCAGCAGCTTTAACGGTCCGAGCTCCTACAATGAGCAGTTCTTC. Protein sequence: CASSFNGPSSYNEQFF.

In this sample, this clonotype turned up many times. The chain recombines TRBV5-4 with TRBJ2-5; maybe TRBD2 (5 bases). Germline lookup yields CDR1 SGHNT and CDR2 YYREEE (reference sequence). CDR3 length: 15 residues. Trimming stripped 5 bases from V and 4 bases from J, with 18 bases between. The CDR3 sequence is CASSYDLPRGETQYF. The CDR3 DNA reads as TGTGCCAGCAGTTATGACTTACCTCGGGGAGAGACCCAGTACTTC.

The chain uses TRBV11-2 and TRBJ2-3, with TRBD2 identical over 10 bases. The CDR3 runs to 15 residues. The germline V gene has CDR1 SGHAT and CDR2 FQNNGV. With 4 bases clipped from V and 2 bases from J, the junction kept 3 bases outside the gene matches. The CDR3 reads CASSSSGRATDTQYF. CDR3 nucleotide sequence: TGTGCCAGCAGCTCCAGCGGGAGGGCCACAGATACGCAGTATTTT.

This clonotype has a handful of counts. The junction differs from germline at one of its ends, possibly a read error. This chain uses TRBV3-1 with TRBJ2-7; D gene uncertain. Germline V gene lookup returns CDR1 LGHDT and CDR2 YNNKEL (reference sequence). This CDR3 has 13 amino acids. The CDR3 DNA sequence: TGTGCCAGCAGCCAAGAGCTGAGATCGGCGGTCGCTTTC. This gives the protein CASSQELRSAVAF.

This clonotype is classed as medium-sized. The chain uses TRBV2 and TRBJ2-2; 11 bases are shared with TRBD1. The CDR3 length is 14 residues. Per germline, CDR1 SNHLY and CDR2 FYNNEI. The V segment lost 4 bases and the J segment 8 bases; nucleotides outside the gene matches: 3. The CDR3 loop is CASSGTGGQGELFF. CDR3 nucleotides: TGTGCCAGCAGTGGGACAGGGGGCCAAGGGGAGCTGTTTTTT.

This clonotype was counted a few times. V gene TRBV11-2 combines with J gene TRBJ1-4; D gene unclear. Trimming cost V 3 bases and J 0 bases, with 14 bases left between them. Germline CDR1 reads SGHAT; CDR2 reads FQNNGV. The CDR3 sequence is 17 residues long. The CDR3 bases are TGTGCCAGCAGCTTTAGAGCCAGTGGGACAACTAATGAAAAACTGTTTTTT. Its protein product is CASSFRASGTTNEKLFF.